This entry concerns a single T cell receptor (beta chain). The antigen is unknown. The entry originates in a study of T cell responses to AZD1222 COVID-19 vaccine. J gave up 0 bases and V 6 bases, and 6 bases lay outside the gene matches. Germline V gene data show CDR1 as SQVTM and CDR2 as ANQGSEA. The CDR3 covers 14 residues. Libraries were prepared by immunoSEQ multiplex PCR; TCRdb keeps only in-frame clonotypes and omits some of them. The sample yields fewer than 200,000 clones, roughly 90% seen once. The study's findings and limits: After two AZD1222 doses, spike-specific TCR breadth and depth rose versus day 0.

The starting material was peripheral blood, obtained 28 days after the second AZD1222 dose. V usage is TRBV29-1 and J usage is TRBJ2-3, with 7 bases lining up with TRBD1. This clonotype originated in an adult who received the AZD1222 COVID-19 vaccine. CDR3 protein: CSVGRDSSTDTQYF. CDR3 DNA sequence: TGCAGCGTGGGACGGGACAGCAGCACAGATACGCAGTATTTT.